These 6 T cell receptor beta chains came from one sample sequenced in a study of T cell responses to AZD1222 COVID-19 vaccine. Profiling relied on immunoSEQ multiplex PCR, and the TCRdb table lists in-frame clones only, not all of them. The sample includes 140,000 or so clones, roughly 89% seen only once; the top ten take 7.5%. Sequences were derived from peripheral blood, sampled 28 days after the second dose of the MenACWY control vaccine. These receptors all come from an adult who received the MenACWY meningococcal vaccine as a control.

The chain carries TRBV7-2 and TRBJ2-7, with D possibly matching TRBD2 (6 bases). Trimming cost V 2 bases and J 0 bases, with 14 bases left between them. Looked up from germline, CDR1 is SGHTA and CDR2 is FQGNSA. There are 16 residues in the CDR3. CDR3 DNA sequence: TGTGCCAGCAGCTTAAATCCCCCTAGCGTCTCCTACGAGCAGTACTTC. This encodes CASSLNPPSVSYEQYF.

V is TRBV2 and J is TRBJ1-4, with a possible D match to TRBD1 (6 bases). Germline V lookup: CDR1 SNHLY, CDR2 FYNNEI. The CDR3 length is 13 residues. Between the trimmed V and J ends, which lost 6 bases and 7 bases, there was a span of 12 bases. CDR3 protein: CASSVRGVEKLFF. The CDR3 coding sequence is TGTGCCAGCAGCGTGAGGGGGGTTGAAAAACTGTTTTTT.

CDR3 protein: CASSESLLAKNIQYF. The CDR3 DNA follows: TGTGCCAGCAGTGAATCGCTCCTAGCCAAAAACATTCAGTACTTC. The genes are TRBV2 and TRBJ2-4; D is ambiguous. The CDR3 runs to 15 residues. Germline V lookup: CDR1 SNHLY, CDR2 FYNNEI. With 2 bases removed from V and 0 bases from J, the gap between germline ends came to 8 bases.

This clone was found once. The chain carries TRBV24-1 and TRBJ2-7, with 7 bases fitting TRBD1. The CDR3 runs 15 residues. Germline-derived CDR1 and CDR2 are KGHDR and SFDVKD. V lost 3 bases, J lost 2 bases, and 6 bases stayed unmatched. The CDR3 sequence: CATSDPGQQAYEQYF. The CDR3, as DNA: TGTGCCACCAGTGATCCGGGACAGCAAGCCTACGAGCAGTACTTC.

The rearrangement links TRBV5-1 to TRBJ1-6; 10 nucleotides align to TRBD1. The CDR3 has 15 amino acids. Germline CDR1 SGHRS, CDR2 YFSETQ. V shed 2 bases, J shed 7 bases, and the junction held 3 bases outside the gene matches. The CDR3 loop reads CASSFSTGGNSPLHF. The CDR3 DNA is TGCGCCAGCAGCTTCTCGACAGGGGGCAATTCACCCCTCCACTTT.

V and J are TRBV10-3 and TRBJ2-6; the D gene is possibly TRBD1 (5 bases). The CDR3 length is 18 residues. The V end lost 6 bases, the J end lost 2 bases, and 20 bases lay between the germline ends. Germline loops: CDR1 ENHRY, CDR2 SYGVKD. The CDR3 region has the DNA TGTGCCATCAGACCAAACCCCAGGGATTTCCCTGGGGCCAACGTCCTGACTTTC. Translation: CAIRPNPRDFPGANVLTF.